The clone carrying this T cell receptor (beta chain) was counted only a few times. The data belong to a study of early stage breast cancer tumors. This CDR3 is 15 amino acids long. Germline V gene sequence: CDR1 MGHRA, CDR2 YSYEKL. V was trimmed by 1 base and J by 5 bases, leaving 15 bases between them. Here immunoSEQ multiplex PCR was the method, and the copy in TCRdb shows in-frame clones only, minus some. The sample lists roughly 60,000 clones, about 83% seen once, with around 3.2% in the top ten. V usage is TRBV4-1 and J usage is TRBJ2-7; weak D call: TRBD2 (6 bases). The source material was blood. The receptor was derived from a person aged 25 to 45 with breast cancer. The CDR3, as DNA: TGCGCCAGCAGCCAAGTACTTAGCGGTAGGCACGAGCAGTACTTC. It yields the protein CASSQVLSGRHEQYF.